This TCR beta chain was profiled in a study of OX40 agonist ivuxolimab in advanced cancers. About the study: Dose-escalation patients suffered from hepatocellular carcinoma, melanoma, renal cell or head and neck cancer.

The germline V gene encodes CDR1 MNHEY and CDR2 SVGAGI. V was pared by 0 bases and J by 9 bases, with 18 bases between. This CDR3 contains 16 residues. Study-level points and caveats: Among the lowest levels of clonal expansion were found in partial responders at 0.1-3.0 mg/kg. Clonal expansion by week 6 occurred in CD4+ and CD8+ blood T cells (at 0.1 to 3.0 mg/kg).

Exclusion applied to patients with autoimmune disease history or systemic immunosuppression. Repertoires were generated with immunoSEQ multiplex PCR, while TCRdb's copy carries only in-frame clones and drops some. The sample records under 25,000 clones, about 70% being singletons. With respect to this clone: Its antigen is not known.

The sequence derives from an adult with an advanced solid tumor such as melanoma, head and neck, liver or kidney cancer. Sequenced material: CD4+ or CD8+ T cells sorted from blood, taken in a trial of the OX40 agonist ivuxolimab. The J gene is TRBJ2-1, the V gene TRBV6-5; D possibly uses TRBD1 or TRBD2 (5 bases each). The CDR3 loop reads CASSYSEEFQGTEQFF. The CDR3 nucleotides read TGTGCCAGCAGTTACTCGGAGGAGTTTCAGGGAACTGAGCAGTTCTTC.